The next 2 T cell receptor beta chains were all read from a single sample in a study of lung T cells in sarcoidosis with Löfgren's syndrome (dated by TCRdb to the late 2010s). Instrument on record: Illumina MiSeq. TCRdb ran its own pipeline on the public reads, namely fastp trimming at Q25 and MiXCR clone calling, and kept in-frame beta chains. All rows with the same CDR3 protein become a single entry with the most common DNA and genes. The sample table holds about 63,000 distinct CDR3 sequences, of which roughly 20% were seen once. In total, the top ten clones hold about 2.2% of the sample. Sequencing was carried out using CD4+ T cells from PBMCs. The receptor source for this set is a human donor with sarcoidosis (Löfgren's syndrome or another form), or a control subject (not recorded which).

This clonotype has only a few counts. The chain uses TRBV12-3 or TRBV12-4 and TRBJ1-1; D may be TRBD1 (5 bases). The CDR3 runs 14 residues. The germline V and J ends were trimmed by 4 bases and 5 bases, with 14 bases remaining between them. The DNA of the CDR3 is TGTGCCAGCAGTTCAGGGTTTGGGGGGACTGAAGCTTTCTTT. Translated, it gives CASSSGFGGTEAFF.

This clonotype showed up just once. This may stem from a read error, because a much larger clone lies one nucleotide away. The chain has TRBV7-2 and TRBJ2-3; TRBD2 matches at 11 bases. The CDR3 is 17 residues long. Germline assignment: CDR1 SGHTA and CDR2 FQGNSA. Trimming at V came to 8 bases and at J to 2 bases, leaving 12 bases not matched to a gene. The CDR3 sequence is CASGGLAGGSNTDTQYF. The CDR3 DNA sequence: TGTGCCAGCGGGGGGCTAGCGGGAGGCTCTAACACAGATACGCAGTATTTT. Full variable domain (outside the CDR3, taken from reference TRBV7-2 and TRBJ2-3): GAGVSQSPSNKVTEKGKDVELRCDPISGHTALYWYRQSLGQGLEFLIYFQGNSAPDKSGLPSDRFSAERTGGSVSTLTIQRTQQEDSAVYLCASGGLAGGSNTDTQYFGPGTRLTVL.